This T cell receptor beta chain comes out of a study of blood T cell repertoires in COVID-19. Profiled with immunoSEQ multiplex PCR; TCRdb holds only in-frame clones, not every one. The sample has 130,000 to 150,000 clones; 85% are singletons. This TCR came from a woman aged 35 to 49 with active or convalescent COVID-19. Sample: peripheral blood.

CDR3 bases: TGTGCCAGCTCGTCTAACAGGGATGACACTGAAGCTTTCTTT. It encodes CASSSNRDDTEAFF. V usage is TRBV18 and J usage is TRBJ1-1, with a tentative D call TRBD1 (6 bases). Germline V lookup: CDR1 KGHSH, CDR2 LQKENI. The CDR3 covers 14 residues. V was cut by 6 bases and J by 3 bases, with 14 bases left in between.